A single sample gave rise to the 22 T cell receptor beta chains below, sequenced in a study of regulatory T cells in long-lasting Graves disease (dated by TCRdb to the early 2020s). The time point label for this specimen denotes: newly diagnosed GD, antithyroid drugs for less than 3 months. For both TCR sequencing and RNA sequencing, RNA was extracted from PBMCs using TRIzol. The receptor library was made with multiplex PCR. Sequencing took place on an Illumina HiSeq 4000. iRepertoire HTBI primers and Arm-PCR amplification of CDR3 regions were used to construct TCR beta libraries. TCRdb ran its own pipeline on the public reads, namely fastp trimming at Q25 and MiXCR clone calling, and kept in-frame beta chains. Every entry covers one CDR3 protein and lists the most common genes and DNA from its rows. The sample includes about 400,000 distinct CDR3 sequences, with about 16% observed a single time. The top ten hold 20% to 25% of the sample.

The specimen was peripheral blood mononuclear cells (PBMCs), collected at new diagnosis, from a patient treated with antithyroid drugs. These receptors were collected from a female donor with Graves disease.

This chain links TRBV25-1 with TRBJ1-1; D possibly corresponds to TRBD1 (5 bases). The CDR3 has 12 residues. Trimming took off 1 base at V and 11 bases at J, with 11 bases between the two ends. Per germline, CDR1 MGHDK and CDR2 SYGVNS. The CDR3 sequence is CASSESPAGAFF. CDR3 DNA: TGTGCCAGCAGTGAATCTCCGGCAGGGGCTTTCTTT.

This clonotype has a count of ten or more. The CDR3 sequence: CASRRQTEAFF. The CDR3 DNA reads as TGTGCCAGCAGGAGACAGACTGAAGCTTTCTTT. The chain is built from TRBV2 and TRBJ1-1, with a possible D match to TRBD1 (5 bases). V dropped 6 bases and J dropped 5 bases, with 7 bases sitting between them. This CDR3 has 11 amino acids. CDR1 is SNHLY and CDR2 is FYNNEI in the germline V gene.

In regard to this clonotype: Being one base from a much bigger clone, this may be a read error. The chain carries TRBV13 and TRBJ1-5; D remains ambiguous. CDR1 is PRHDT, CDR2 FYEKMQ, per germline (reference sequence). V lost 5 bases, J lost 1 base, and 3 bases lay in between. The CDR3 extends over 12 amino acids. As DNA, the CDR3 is TGTGCCAGCAGCACCAGCAATCAGCCCCAGCATTTT. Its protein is CASSTSNQPQHF.

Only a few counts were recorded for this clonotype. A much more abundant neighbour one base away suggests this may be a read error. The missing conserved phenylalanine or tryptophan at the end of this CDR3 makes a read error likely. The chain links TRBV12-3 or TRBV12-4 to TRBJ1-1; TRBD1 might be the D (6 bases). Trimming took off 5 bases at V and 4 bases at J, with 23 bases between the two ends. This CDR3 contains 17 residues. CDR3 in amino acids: CASSQQKARDIFTEAFL. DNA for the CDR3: TGTGCCAGCAGTCAACAGAAAGCCCGGGACATTTTCACTGAAGCTTTCCTT.

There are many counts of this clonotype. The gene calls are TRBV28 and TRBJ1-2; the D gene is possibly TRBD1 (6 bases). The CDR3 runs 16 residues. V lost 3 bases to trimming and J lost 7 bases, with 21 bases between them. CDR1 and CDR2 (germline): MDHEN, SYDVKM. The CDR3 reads CASSLGQDSLFGGYTF. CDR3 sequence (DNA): TGTGCCAGCAGTTTGGGTCAGGACAGCTTGTTTGGTGGCTACACCTTC.

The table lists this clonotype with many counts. Here the CDR3 reads CARQRVINTGELFF. DNA for the CDR3: TGTGCTCGTCAAAGGGTGATAAACACCGGGGAGCTGTTTTTT. The rearrangement joins TRBV2 to TRBJ2-2; D is ambiguous. Germline V lookup: CDR1 SNHLY, CDR2 FYNNEI. This CDR3 comprises 14 residues.

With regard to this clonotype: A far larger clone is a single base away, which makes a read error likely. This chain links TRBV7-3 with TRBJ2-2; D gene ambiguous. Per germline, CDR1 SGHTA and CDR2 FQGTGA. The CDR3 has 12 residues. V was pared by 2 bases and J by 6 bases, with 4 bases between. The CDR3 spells CASSLPPGELFF. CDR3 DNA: TGTGCCAGCAGCTTACCCCCCGGGGAGCTGTTTTTT. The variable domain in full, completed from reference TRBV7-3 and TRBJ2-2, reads GAGVSQTPSNKVTEKGKYVELRCDPISGHTALYWYRQSLGQGPEFLIYFQGTGAADDSGLPNDRFFAVRPEGSVSTLKIQRTERGDSAVYLCASSLPPGELFFGEGSRLTVL.

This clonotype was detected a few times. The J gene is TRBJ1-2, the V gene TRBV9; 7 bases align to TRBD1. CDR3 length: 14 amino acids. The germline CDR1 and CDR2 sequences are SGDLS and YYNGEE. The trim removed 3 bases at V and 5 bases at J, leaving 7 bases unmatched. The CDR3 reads CASSGPGQTYGYTF. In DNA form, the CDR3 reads TGTGCCAGCAGCGGACCGGGACAGACATATGGCTACACCTTC. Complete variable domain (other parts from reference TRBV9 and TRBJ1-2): DSGVTQTPKHLITATGQRVTLRCSPRSGDLSVYWYQQSLDQGLQFLIQYYNGEERAKGNILERFSAQQFPDLHSELNLSSLELGDSALYFCASSGPGQTYGYTFGSGTRLTVV.

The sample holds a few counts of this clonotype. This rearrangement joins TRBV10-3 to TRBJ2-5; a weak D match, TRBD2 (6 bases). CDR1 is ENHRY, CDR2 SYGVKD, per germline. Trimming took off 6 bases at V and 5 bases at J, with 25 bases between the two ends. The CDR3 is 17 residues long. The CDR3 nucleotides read TGTGCCATCAGCGGGACTGTTAAACTACCTTCAAGTGAGACCCAGTACTTC. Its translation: CAISGTVKLPSSETQYF.

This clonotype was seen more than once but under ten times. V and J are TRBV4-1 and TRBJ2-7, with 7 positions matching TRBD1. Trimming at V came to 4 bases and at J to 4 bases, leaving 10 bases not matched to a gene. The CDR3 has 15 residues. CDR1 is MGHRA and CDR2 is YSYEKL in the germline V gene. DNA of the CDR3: TGCGCCAGCAGCCCCCTAATCGAACAGGGGTACGAGCAGTACTTC. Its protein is CASSPLIEQGYEQYF.

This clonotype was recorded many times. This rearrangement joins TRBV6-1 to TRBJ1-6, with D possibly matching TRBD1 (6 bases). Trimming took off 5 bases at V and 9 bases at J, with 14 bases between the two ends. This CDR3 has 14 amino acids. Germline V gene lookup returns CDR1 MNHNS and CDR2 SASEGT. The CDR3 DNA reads TGTGCCAGCAGTCCTACAGGGATACGTTCACCCCTCCACTTT. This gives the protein CASSPTGIRSPLHF.

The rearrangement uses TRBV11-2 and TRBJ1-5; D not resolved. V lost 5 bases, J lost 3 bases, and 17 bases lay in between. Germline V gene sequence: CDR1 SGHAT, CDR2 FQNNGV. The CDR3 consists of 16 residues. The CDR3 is CASSARADGLNQPQHF. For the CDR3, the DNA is TGTGCCAGCAGCGCACGTGCCGACGGCCTCAATCAGCCCCAGCATTTT.

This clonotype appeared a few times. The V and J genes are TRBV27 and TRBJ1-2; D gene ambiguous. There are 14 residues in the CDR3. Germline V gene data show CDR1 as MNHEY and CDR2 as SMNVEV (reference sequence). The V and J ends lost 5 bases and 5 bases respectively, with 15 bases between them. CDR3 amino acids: CASSLLPDTYGYTF. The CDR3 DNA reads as TGTGCCAGCAGTCTCCTGCCAGACACGTATGGCTACACCTTC.

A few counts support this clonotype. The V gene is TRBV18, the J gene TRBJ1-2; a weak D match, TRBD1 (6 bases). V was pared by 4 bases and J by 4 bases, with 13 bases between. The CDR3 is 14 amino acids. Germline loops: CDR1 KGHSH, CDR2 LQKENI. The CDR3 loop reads CASSHQGPVYGYTF. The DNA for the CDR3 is TGTGCCAGCTCACATCAGGGGCCCGTCTATGGCTACACCTTC. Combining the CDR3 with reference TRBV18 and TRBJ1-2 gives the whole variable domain NAGVMQNPRHLVRRRGQEARLRCSPMKGHSHVYWYRQLPEEGLKFMVYLQKENIIDESGMPKERFSAEFPKEGPSILRIQQVVRGDSAAYFCASSHQGPVYGYTFGSGTRLTVV.

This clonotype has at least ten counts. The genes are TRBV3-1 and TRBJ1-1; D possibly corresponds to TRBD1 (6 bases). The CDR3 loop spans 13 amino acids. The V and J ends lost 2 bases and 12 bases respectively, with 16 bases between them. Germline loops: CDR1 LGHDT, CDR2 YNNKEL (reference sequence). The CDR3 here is CASSQPTGASPFF. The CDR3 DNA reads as TGTGCCAGCAGCCAACCAACGGGGGCCTCCCCTTTCTTT.

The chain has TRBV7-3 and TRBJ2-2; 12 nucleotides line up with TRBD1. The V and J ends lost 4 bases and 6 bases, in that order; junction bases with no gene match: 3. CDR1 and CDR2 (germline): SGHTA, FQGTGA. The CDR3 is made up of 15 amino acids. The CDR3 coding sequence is TGTGCCAGCAGCTCCGGGACAGGGGGCTCCGGGGAGCTGTTTTTT. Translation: CASSSGTGGSGELFF.

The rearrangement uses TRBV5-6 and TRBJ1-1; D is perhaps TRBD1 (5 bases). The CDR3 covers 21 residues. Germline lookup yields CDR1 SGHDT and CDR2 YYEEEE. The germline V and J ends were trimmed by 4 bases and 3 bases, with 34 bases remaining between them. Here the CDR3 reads CASSLLPFATRSDRGDTEAFF. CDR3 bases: TGTGCCAGCAGCCTCCTTCCTTTTGCGACGAGATCAGACAGAGGAGACACTGAAGCTTTCTTT.

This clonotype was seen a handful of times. The CDR3, as DNA: TGCAGTGCAACTGCCGGGGGCGCCGGGGGGATGAGTGGTGAAAAACTGTTTTTT. Its translation: CSATAGGAGGMSGEKLFF. The chain recombines TRBV20-1 with TRBJ1-4, with D perhaps TRBD1 (6 bases). The CDR3 contains 18 residues. Germline V lookup: CDR1 DFQATT, CDR2 SNEGSKA (reference sequence). The ends were cut back, 6 bases at V and 7 bases at J, with 30 bases in the middle.

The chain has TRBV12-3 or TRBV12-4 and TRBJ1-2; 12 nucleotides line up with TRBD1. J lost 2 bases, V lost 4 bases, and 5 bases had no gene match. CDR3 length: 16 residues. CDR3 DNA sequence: TGTGCCAGCAGTTCGGGACAGGGGGCCACAAACTATGGCTACACCTTC. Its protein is CASSSGQGATNYGYTF.

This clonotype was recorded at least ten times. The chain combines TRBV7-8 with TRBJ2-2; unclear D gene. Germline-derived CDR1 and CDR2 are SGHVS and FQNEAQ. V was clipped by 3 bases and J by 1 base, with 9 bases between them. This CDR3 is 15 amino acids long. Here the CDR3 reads CASSFQVRNTGELFF. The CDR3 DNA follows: TGTGCCAGCAGCTTTCAGGTCCGGAACACCGGGGAGCTGTTTTTT.

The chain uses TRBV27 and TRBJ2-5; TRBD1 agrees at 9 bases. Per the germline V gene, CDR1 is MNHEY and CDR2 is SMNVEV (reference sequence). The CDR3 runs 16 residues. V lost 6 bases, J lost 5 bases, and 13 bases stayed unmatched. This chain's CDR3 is CASSSFWDRVAETQYF. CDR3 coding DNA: TGTGCCAGCAGCTCCTTTTGGGACAGGGTGGCGGAGACCCAGTACTTC.

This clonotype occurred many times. In DNA, the CDR3 is TGTGCCAGCAGTTACGACAGGGCATCAATGAACACTGAAGCTTTCTTT. It translates to CASSYDRASMNTEAFF. V is TRBV6-5 and J is TRBJ1-1, with 7 nucleotides matching TRBD1. The length of the CDR3 is 16 residues. Germline lookup yields CDR1 MNHEY and CDR2 SVGAGI. The J segment lost 0 bases and the V segment lost 2 bases, leaving 6 bases of the junction unmatched.